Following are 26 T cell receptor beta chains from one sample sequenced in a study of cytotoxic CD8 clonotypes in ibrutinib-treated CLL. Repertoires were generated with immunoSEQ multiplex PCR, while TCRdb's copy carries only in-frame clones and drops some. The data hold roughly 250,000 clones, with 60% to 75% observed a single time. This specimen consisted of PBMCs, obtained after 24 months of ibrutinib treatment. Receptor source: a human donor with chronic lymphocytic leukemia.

Here the CDR3 DNA reads TGTGCCAGCAGCTCGACCGCCGGGACAACCTACGAGCAGTACTTC. Translation: CASSSTAGTTYEQYF. V usage is TRBV7-9 and J usage is TRBJ2-7; maybe TRBD1 (6 bases). This CDR3 region has 15 residues. Germline lookup yields CDR1 SEHNR and CDR2 FQNEAQ (reference sequence). Trimming pared 4 bases from V and 2 bases from J, leaving 15 bases between. Drawing the rest from reference TRBV7-9 and TRBJ2-7, the complete variable domain is DTGVSQNPRHKITKRGQNVTFRCDPISEHNRLYWYRQTLGQGPEFLTYFQNEAQLEKSRLLSDRFSAERPKGSFSTLEIQRTEQGDSAMYLCASSSTAGTTYEQYFGPGTRLTVT.

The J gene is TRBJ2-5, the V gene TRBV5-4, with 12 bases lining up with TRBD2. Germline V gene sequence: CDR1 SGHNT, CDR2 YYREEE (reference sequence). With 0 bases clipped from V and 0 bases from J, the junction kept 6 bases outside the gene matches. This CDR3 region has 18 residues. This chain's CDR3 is CASSLATSSGRDQETQYF. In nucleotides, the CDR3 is TGTGCCAGCAGCTTGGCAACTTCTAGCGGGAGGGACCAAGAGACCCAGTACTTC. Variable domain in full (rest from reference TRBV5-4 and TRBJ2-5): ETGVTQSPTHLIKTRGQQVTLRCSSQSGHNTVSWYQQALGQGPQFIFQYYREEENGRGNFPPRFSGLQFPNYSSELNVNALELDDSALYLCASSLATSSGRDQETQYFGPGTRLLVL.

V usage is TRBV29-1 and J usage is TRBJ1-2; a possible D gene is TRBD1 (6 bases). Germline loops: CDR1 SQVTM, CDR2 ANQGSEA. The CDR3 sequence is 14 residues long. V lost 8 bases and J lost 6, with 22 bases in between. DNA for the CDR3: TGCAGCTCCCAAAGGACAGATTTTTCCGATGGCTACACCTTC. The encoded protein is CSSQRTDFSDGYTF. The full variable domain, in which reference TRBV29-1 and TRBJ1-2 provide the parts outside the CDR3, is SAVISQKPSRDICQRGTSLTIQCQVDSQVTMMFWYRQQPGQSLTLIATANQGSEATYESGFVIDKFPISRPNLTFSTLTVSNMSPEDSSIYLCSSQRTDFSDGYTFGSGTRLTVV.

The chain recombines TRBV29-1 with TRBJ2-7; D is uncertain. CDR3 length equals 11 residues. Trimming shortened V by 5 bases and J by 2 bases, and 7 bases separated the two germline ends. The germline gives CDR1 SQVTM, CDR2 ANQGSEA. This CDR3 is CSVTAPYEQYF. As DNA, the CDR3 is TGCAGCGTTACGGCCCCCTACGAGCAGTACTTC.

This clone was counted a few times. DNA of the CDR3: TGTGCCAGCAGTTTAGCTGGGCCCTACGAGCAGTACTTC. This codes for CASSLAGPYEQYF. The rearrangement uses TRBV27 and TRBJ2-7; D is unclear. Trimming took off 2 bases at V and 2 bases at J, with 7 bases between the two ends. Germline V gene lookup returns CDR1 MNHEY and CDR2 SMNVEV (reference sequence). CDR3 length equals 13 residues.

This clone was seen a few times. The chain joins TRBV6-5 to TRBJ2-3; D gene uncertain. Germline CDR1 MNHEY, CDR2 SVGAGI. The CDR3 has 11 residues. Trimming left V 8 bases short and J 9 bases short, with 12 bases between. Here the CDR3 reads CASQVRDTQYF. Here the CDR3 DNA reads TGTGCCAGCCAAGTCCGAGACACGCAGTATTTT.

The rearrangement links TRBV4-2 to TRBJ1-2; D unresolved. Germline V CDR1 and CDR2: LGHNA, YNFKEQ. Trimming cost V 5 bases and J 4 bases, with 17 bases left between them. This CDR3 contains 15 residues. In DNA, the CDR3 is TGTGCCAGCAGCTCACCAAAAAGCGACGGCTATGGCTACACCTTC. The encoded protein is CASSSPKSDGYGYTF.

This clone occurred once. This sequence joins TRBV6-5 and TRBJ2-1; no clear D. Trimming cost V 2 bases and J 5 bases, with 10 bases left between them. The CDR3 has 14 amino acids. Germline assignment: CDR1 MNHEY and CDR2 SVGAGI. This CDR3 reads CASSYSGRDNEQFF. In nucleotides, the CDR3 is TGTGCCAGCAGTTACAGTGGCAGAGACAATGAGCAGTTCTTC.

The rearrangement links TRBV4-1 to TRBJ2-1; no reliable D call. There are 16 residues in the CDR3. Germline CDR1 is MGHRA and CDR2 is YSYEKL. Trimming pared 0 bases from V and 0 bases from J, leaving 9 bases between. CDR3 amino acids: CASSQEYTSSYNEQFF. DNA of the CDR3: TGCGCCAGCAGCCAAGAATATACGAGCTCCTACAATGAGCAGTTCTTC.

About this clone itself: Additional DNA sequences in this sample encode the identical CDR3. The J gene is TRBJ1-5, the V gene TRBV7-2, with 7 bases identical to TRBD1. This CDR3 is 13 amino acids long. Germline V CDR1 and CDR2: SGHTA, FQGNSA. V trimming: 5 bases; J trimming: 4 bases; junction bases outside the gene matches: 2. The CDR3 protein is CASSEQGNQPQHF. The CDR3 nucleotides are TGTGCCAGCAGCGAACAGGGGAATCAGCCCCAGCATTTT.

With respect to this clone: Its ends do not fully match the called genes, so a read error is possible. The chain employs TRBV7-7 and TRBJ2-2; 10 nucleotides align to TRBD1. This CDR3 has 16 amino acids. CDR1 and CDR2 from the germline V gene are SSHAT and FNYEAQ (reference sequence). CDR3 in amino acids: CASSSTGGADTGELFF. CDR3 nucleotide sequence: TGTGCTAGCAGCTCGACAGGGGGCGCGGACACCGGGGAGCTGTTTTTT.

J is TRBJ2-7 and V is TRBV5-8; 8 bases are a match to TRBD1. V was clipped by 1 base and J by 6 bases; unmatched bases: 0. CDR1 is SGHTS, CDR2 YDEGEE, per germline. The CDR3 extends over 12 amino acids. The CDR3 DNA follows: TGTGCCAGCAGCTTGACAGGGGGCGAGCAGTACTTC. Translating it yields CASSLTGGEQYF. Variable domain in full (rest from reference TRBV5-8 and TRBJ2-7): EAGVTQSPTHLIKTRGQQATLRCSPISGHTSVYWYQQALGLGLQFLLWYDEGEERNRGNFPPRFSGRQFPNYSSELNVNALELEDSALYLCASSLTGGEQYFGPGTRLTVT.

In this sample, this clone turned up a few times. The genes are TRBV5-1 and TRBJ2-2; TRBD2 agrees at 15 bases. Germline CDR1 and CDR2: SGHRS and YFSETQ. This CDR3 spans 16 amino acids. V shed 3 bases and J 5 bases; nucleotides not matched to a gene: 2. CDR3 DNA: TGCGCCAGCAGCTCCGGGACTAGCGGGAGGACCGGGGAGCTGTTTTTT. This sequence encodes CASSSGTSGRTGELFF.

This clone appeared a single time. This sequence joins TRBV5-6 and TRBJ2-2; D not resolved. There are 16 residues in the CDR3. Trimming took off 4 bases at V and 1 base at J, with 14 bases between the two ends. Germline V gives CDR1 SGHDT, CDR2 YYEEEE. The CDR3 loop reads CASSPQVGMNTGELFF. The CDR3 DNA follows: TGTGCCAGCAGCCCACAAGTGGGTATGAACACCGGGGAGCTGTTTTTT.

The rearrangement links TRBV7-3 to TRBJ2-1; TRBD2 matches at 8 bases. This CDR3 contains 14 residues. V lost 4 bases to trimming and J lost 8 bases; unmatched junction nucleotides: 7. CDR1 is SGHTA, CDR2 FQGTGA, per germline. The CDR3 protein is CASSSGLGNDEQFF. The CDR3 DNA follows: TGTGCCAGCAGCTCGGGACTAGGTAATGATGAGCAGTTCTTC.

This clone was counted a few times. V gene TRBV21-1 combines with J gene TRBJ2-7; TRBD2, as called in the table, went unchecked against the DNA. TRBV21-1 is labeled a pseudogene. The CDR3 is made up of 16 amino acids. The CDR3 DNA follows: TGTGCCAGCAGCAAAGCTAGGGGACTAGCGTGCTACGAGCAGTACTTC. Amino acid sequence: CASSKARGLACYEQYF.

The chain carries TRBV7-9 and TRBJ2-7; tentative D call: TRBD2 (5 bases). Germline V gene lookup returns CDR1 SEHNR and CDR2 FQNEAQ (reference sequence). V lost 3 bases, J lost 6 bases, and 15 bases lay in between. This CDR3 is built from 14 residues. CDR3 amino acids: CASSLRAEGLEQYF. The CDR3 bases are TGTGCCAGCAGCTTGCGCGCCGAGGGCCTCGAGCAGTACTTC.

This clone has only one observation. CDR3 amino acids: CASSEPGTGATEAFF. In DNA, the CDR3 is TGTGCCAGCAGCGAGCCGGGGACAGGGGCCACTGAAGCTTTCTTT. V usage is TRBV9 and J usage is TRBJ1-1; 10 bases align to TRBD1. V trimming: 3 bases; J trimming: 4 bases; junction bases outside the gene matches: 6. The CDR3 totals 15 residues. CDR1 and CDR2 (germline): SGDLS, YYNGEE.

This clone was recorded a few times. DNA of the CDR3: TGTGCCAGCAGCCTAGCGGGGGGCACAGATACGCAGTATTTT. It specifies CASSLAGGTDTQYF. The V gene is TRBV7-3, the J gene TRBJ2-3; 10 nucleotides line up with TRBD2. V lost 5 bases to trimming and J lost 1 base; unmatched junction nucleotides: 0. CDR1 is SGHTA and CDR2 is FQGTGA in the germline V gene. The CDR3 is 14 amino acids.

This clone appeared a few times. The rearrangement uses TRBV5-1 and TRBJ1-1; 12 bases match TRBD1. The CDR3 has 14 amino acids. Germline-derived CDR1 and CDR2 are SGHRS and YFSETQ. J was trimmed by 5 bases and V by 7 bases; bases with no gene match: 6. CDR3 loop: CASAAGQGATEAFF. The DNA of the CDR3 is TGCGCCAGCGCGGCGGGACAGGGGGCAACTGAAGCTTTCTTT.

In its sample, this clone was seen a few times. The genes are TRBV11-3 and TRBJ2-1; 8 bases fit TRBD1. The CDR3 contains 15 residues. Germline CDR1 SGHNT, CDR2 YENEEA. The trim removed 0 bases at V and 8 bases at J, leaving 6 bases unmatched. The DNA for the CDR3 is TGTGCCAGCAGCTTAGATGGGAAACAGGGGGATGAGCAGTTCTTC. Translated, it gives CASSLDGKQGDEQFF.

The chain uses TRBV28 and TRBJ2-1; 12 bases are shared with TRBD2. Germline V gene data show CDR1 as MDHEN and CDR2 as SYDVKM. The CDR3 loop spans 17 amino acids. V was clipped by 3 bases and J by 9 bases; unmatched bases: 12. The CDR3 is CASSLEFRLAGVGEQFF. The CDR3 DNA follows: TGTGCCAGCAGTTTGGAATTCCGACTAGCGGGAGTAGGTGAGCAGTTCTTC.

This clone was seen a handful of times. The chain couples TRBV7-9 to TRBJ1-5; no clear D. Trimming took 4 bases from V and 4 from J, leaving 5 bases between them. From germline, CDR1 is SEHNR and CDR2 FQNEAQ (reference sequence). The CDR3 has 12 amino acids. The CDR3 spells CASSSMNQPQHF. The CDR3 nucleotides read TGTGCCAGCAGCTCAATGAATCAGCCCCAGCATTTT.

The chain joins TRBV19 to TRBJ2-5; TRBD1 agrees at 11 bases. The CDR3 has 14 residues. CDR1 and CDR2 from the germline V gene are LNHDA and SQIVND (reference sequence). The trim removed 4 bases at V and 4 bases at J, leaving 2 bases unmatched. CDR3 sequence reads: CASSSGQGAETQYF. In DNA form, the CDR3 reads TGTGCCAGTAGTAGCGGACAGGGGGCAGAGACCCAGTACTTC. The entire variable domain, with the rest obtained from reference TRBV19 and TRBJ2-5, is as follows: DGGITQSPKYLFRKEGQNVTLSCEQNLNHDAMYWYRQDPGQGLRLIYYSQIVNDFQKGDIAEGYSVSREKKESFPLTVTSAQKNPTAFYLCASSSGQGAETQYFGPGTRLLVL.

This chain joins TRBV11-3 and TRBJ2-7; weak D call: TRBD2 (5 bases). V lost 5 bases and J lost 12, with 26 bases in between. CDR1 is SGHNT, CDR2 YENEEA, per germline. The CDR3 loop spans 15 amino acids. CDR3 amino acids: CASSRRRPRGLNPYF. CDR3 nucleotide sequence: TGTGCCAGCAGCCGGAGGCGGCCTCGAGGTCTAAATCCGTACTTC.

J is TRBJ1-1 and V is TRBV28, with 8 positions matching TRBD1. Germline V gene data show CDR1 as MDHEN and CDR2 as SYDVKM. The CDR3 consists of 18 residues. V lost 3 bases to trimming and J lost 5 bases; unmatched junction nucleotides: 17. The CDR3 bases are TGTGCCAGCAGTTTTCGTGGGTTCGCCAGGGGGCTTCGTACTGAAGCTTTCTTT. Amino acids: CASSFRGFARGLRTEAFF. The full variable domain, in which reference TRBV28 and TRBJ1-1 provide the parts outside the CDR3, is DVKVTQSSRYLVKRTGEKVFLECVQDMDHENMFWYRQDPGLGLRLIYFSYDVKMKEKGDIPEGYSVSREKKERFSLILESASTNQTSMYLCASSFRGFARGLRTEAFFGQGTRLTVV.